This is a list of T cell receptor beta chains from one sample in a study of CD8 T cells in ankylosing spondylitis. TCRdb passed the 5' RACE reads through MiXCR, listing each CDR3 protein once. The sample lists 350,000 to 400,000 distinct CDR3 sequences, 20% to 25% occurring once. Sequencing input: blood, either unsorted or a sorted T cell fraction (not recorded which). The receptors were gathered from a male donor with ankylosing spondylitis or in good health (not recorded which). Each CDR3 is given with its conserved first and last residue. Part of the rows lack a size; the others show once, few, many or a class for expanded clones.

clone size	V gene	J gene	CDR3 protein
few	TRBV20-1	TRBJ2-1	CSARDPTGRGPEQFF
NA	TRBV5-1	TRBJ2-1	CASSSGLAGGGEQFF
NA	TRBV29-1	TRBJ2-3	CSVGVRGSTDTQYF
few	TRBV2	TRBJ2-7	CALQGSERVEQYF
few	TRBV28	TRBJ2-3	CASDRASTDTQYF
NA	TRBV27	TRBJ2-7	CASSLSVRLYEQYF
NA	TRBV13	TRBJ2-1	CASGPFAGVGNEQFF
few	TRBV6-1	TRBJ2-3	CASSQTSGVTDTQYF
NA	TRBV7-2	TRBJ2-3	CASSGTGFLDTQYF
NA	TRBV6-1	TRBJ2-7	CASSDWTSSYEQYF
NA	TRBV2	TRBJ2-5	CASRGTRPGLAQETQYF
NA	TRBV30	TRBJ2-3	CAWSVLGGSDTQYF
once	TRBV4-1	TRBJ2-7	CASSQEAAGGRNVQYF
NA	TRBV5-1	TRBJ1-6	CASTLENNSPLHF
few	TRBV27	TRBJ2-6	CASSLAVANVLTF
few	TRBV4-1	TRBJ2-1	CASSQVGGRVDEQFF
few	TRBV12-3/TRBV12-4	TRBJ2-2	CASSGGGAGELFF
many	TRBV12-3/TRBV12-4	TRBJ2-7	CASSFGDGEFYEQYF
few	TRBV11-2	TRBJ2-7	CASSLLTAVSSYEQYF
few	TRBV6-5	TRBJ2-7	CASSYSIGQNYEQYF
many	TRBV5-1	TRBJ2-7	CASSLSQGSYEQYF
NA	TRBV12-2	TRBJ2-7	CASRLGGRTSYEQYF
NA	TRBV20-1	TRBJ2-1	CSARDLLAGGENNEQFF
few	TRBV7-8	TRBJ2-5	CASSLASDLETQYF
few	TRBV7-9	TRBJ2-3	CASSSGGLTDTQYF
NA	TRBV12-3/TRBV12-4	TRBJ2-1	CASRLTGVERQFF
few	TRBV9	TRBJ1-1	CASRPVGKTEAFF
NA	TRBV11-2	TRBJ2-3	CASSFPTREGTDTQYF
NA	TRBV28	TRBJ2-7	CASKGHGVSYEQYF
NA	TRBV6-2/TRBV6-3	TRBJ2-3	CASSYKWGGTDTQYF
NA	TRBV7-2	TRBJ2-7	CAILRVRDTYYEQYF
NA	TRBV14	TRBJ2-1	CASSPTATSYNEQFF
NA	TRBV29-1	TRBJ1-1	CSVDRATEAFF
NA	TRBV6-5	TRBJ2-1	CASSPGQQINEQFF
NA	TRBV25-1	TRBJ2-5	CASSVDFQETQYF
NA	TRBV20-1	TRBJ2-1	CSAGSGVYNEQFF
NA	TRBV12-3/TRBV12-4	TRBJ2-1	CAILPRLAVDEQFF
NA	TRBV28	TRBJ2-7	CASSLSSGTASYEQYF
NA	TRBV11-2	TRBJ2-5	CASSYHEGFKSEETQYF
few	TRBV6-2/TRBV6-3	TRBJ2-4	CASSILAKNIQYF
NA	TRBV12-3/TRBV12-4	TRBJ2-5	CASSLLGHRETQYF
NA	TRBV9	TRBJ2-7	CASSPSTGGRPDEQYF
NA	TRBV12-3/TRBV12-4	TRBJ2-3	CASSYGANTDTQYF
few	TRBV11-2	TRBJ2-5	CASSLVIRETQYF
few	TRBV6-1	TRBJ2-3	CASSERSGGADTQYF
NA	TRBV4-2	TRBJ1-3	CASSQKAGGDGNTIYF
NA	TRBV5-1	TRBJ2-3	CASSRFSGEVTDTQYF
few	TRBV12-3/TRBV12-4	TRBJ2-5	CASSSPGRRETQYF
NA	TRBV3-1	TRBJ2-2	CASSLYATNTGELFF